The clone carrying this T cell receptor (beta chain) appeared a few times. The repertoire was sequenced with immunoSEQ multiplex PCR; TCRdb's copy has only in-frame clones and lacks some. Here the sample spans 300,000 or so clones, about nine tenths being singletons. The sample is drawn from a study of blood T cell repertoires in COVID-19. Germline V CDR1 and CDR2: SGHTA, FQGNSA. Trimming took off 6 bases at V and 10 bases at J, with 19 bases between the two ends. CDR3 length: 14 amino acids. The chain recombines TRBV7-2 with TRBJ2-4; D is perhaps TRBD2 (7 bases). The sequencing input was peripheral blood. The TCR originated in a man aged 50 to 59 with active or convalescent COVID-19. The CDR3 protein is CASRRSPGEGIQYF. The CDR3 DNA follows: TGTGCCAGCAGGCGTTCCCCAGGGGAGGGGATTCAGTACTTC.